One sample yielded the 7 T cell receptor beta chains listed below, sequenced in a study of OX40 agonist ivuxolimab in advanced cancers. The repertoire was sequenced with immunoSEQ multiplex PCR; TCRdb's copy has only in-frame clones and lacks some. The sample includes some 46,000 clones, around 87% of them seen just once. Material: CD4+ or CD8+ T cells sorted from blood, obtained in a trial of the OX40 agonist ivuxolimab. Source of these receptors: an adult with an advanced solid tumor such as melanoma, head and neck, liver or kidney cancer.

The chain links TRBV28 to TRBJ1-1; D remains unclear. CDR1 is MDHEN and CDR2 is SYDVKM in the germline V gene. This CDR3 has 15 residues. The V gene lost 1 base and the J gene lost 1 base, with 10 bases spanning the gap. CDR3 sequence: CASSLLVGRNTEAFF. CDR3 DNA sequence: TGTGCCAGCAGTTTATTAGTAGGGAGGAACACTGAAGCTTTCTTT.

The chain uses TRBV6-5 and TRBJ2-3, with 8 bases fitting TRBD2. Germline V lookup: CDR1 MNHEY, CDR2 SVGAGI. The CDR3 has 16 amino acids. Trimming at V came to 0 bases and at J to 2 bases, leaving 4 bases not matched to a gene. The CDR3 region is CASSYSAGGLTDTQYF. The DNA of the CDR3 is TGTGCCAGCAGTTACTCTGCGGGGGGACTCACAGATACGCAGTATTTT.

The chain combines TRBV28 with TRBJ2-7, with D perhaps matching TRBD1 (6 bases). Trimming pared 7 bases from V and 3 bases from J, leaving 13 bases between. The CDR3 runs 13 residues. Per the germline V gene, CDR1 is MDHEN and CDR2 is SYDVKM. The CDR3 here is CASIKQGRYEQYF. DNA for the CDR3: TGTGCCAGCATTAAACAGGGCCGCTACGAGCAGTACTTC.

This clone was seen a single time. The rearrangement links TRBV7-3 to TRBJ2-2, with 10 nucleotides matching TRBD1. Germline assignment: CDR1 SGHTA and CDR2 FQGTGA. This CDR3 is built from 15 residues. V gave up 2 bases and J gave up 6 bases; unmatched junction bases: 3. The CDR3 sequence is CASSLGTGAAGELFF. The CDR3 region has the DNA TGTGCCAGCAGCTTAGGGACAGGGGCTGCCGGGGAGCTGTTTTTT.

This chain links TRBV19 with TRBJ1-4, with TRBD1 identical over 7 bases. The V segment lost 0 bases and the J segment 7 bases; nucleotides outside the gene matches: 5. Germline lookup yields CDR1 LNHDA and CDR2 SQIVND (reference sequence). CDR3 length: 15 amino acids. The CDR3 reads CASSIEATGIEKLFF. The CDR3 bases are TGTGCCAGTAGTATAGAAGCGACAGGGATTGAAAAACTGTTTTTT.

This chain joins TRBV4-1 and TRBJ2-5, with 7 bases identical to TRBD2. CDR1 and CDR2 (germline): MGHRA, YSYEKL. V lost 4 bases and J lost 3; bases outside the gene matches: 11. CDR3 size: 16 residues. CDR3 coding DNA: TGCGCCAGCAGCCTCCGAGCGGGGAGAGCGGAAGAGACCCAGTACTTC. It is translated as CASSLRAGRAEETQYF.

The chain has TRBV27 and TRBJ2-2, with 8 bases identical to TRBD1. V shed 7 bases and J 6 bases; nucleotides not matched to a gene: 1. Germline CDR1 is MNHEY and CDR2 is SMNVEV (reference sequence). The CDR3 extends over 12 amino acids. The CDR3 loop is CASMTGAGELFF. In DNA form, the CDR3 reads TGTGCCAGCATGACAGGGGCCGGGGAGCTGTTTTTT.